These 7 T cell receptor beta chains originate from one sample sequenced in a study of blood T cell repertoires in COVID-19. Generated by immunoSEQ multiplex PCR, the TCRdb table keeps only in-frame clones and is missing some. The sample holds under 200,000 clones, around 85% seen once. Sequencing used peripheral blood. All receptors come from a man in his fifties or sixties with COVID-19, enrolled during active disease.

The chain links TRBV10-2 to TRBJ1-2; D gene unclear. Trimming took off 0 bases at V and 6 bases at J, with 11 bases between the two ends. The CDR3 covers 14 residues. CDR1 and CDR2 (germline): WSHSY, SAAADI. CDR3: CASSESGQFHGYTF. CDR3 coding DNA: TGCGCCAGCAGTGAGTCGGGCCAGTTCCATGGCTACACCTTC.

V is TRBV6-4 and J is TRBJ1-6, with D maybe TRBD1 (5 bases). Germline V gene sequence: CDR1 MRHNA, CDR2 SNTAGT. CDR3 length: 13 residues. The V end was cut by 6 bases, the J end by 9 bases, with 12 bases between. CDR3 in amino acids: CASRTDATSPLHF. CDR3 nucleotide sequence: TGTGCCAGCAGGACAGATGCGACTTCACCCCTCCACTTT.

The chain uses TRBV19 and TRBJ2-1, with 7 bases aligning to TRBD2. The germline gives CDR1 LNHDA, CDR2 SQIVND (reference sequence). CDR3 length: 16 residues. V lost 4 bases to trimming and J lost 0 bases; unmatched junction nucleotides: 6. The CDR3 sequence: CASSRLARGSYNEQFF. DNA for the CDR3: TGTGCCAGTAGTAGACTAGCACGAGGCTCCTACAATGAGCAGTTCTTC.

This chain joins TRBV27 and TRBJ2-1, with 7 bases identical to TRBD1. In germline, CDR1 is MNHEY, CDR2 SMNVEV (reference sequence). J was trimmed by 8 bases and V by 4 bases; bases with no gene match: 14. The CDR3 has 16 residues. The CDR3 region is CASSSPGTAPFDEQFF. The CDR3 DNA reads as TGTGCCAGCAGTTCCCCAGGGACAGCGCCATTCGATGAGCAGTTCTTC.

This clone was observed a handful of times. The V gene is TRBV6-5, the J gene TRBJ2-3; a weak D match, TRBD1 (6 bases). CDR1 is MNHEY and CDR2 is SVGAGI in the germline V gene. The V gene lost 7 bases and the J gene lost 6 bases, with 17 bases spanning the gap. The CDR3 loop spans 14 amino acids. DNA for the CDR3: TGTGCCAGCACCCAGGGGTGGCAAGTGGATACGCAGTATTTT. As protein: CASTQGWQVDTQYF.

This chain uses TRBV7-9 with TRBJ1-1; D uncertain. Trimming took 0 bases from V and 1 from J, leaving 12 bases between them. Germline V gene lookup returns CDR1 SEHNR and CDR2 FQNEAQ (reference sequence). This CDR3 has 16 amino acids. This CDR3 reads CASSLASGSGNTEAFF. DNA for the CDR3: TGTGCCAGCAGCTTAGCTTCGGGTTCGGGGAACACTGAAGCTTTCTTT.

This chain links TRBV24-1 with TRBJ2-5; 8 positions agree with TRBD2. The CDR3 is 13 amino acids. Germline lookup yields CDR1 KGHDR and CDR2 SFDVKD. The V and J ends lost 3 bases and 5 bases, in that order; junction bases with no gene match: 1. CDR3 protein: CATSDSGSETQYF. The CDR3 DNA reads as TGTGCCACCAGTGATAGCGGGAGTGAGACCCAGTACTTC.